One sample yielded the 28 T cell receptor beta chains listed below, sequenced in a study of cytomegalovirus exposure and HLA in healthy donors. Data came from immunoSEQ multiplex PCR; TCRdb stores just in-frame clones and leaves some out. The sample carries fewer than 200,000 clones, approximately 96% recorded once. Input material: PBMCs. These receptors came from a woman between 18 and 30 years old in good health and CMV-seronegative.

The CDR3 spells CASSLGGTQETQYF. CDR3 in DNA: TGTGCCAGCAGCCTAGGGGGCACTCAAGAGACCCAGTACTTC. V usage is TRBV6-5 and J usage is TRBJ2-5, with 7 bases identical to TRBD1. The CDR3 contains 14 residues. The germline V gene encodes CDR1 MNHEY and CDR2 SVGAGI. V lost 6 bases, J lost 2 bases, and 6 bases stayed unmatched.

The genes are TRBV6-1 and TRBJ2-7; D is possibly TRBD1 (6 bases). There are 14 residues in the CDR3. V shed 0 bases and J shed 4 bases, with 10 bases lying between them. Germline CDR1 MNHNS, CDR2 SASEGT. The CDR3 DNA reads as TGTGCCAGCAGTGAAGCGCACAGGGAATACGAGCAGTACTTC. It codes for CASSEAHREYEQYF.

J is TRBJ2-7 and V is TRBV6-1; the match to TRBD1 covers 12 bases. This CDR3 contains 14 residues. Germline loops: CDR1 MNHNS, CDR2 SASEGT. Unmatched junction bases numbered 5, after V lost 7 bases and J lost 4 bases. The CDR3 spells CASTWDRGPYEQYF. The CDR3 DNA reads TGTGCCAGCACTTGGGACAGGGGGCCTTACGAGCAGTACTTC.

The chain combines TRBV30 with TRBJ1-1; possibly TRBD1 for D (6 bases). The V end lost 2 bases, the J end lost 9 bases, and 13 bases lay between the germline ends. Germline V lookup: CDR1 GTSNPN, CDR2 SVGIG (reference sequence). CDR3 length: 12 residues. In DNA form, the CDR3 reads TGTGCCTGGAGTTCCCTACGGGACAAAGCTTTCTTT. Encoded protein: CAWSSLRDKAFF.

The V and J genes are TRBV19 and TRBJ2-7, with 9 bases identical to TRBD1. V was pared by 8 bases and J by 7 bases, with 3 bases of the junction left unmatched. CDR1 and CDR2 from the germline V gene are LNHDA and SQIVND (reference sequence). This CDR3 has 11 residues. Here the CDR3 reads CASDRGSEQYF. The CDR3 bases are TGTGCCAGTGACAGGGGGAGTGAGCAGTACTTC.

This chain links TRBV9 with TRBJ1-4; TRBD1 agrees at 8 bases. Germline CDR1 SGDLS, CDR2 YYNGEE. CDR3 size: 15 residues. With V trimmed by 2 bases and J by 5 bases, 5 bases remained unmatched. The CDR3, as DNA: TGTGCCAGCAGCGTGATGGACAGGGTGAATGAAAAACTGTTTTTT. This codes for CASSVMDRVNEKLFF.

This chain connects TRBV18 to TRBJ2-7, with 8 bases that match TRBD2. Per the germline V gene, CDR1 is KGHSH and CDR2 is LQKENI. There are 17 residues in the CDR3. V gave up 8 bases and J gave up 5 bases; unmatched junction bases: 20. Here the CDR3 reads CASQARKPGLGVDEQYF. The CDR3 DNA follows: TGTGCCAGCCAAGCCCGAAAACCGGGACTAGGTGTCGACGAGCAGTACTTC.

V is TRBV6-5 and J is TRBJ1-1; 8 nucleotides agree with TRBD1. This CDR3 has 14 residues. Trimming at V came to 4 bases and at J to 11 bases, leaving 12 bases not matched to a gene. The germline V gene encodes CDR1 MNHEY and CDR2 SVGAGI. The CDR3 DNA is TGTGCCAGCAGTTCAGGGGGCGCTAACTTTGGGGCTTTCTTT. Protein: CASSSGGANFGAFF.

V and J are TRBV27 and TRBJ1-2; 9 nucleotides agree with TRBD1. This CDR3 comprises 16 residues. CDR1 is MNHEY and CDR2 is SMNVEV in the germline V gene (reference sequence). With 4 bases clipped from V and 4 bases from J, the junction kept 10 bases outside the gene matches. The chain's CDR3 is CASSSTRQGVGYGYTF. DNA for the CDR3: TGTGCCAGCAGTTCCACCCGACAGGGGGTCGGCTATGGCTACACCTTC.

J is TRBJ2-3 and V is TRBV9, with D uncertain. This CDR3 is built from 15 residues. Trimming cost V 0 bases and J 6 bases, with 14 bases left between them. Germline V gene data show CDR1 as SGDLS and CDR2 as YYNGEE. The CDR3 DNA sequence: TGTGCCAGCAGCGTAGCAGGCAGCCCTTGGGATACGCAGTATTTT. Encoded protein: CASSVAGSPWDTQYF.

This chain links TRBV5-1 with TRBJ2-2, with TRBD1 as a possible D gene (5 bases). Trimming stripped 0 bases from V and 4 bases from J, with 7 bases between. Germline lookup yields CDR1 SGHRS and CDR2 YFSETQ. The CDR3 loop spans 14 amino acids. CDR3 DNA: TGCGCCAGCAGCTTGGGGACACTCACCGGGGAGCTGTTTTTT. It specifies CASSLGTLTGELFF.

This clone was found once. The V and J genes are TRBV9 and TRBJ2-1; possible D gene TRBD2, 5 bases. Germline V gene data show CDR1 as SGDLS and CDR2 as YYNGEE. This CDR3 contains 15 residues. With 4 bases removed from V and 2 bases from J, the gap between germline ends came to 13 bases. The CDR3 spells CASSIHAGTYNEQFF. CDR3 sequence (DNA): TGTGCCAGCAGCATCCACGCCGGGACCTACAATGAGCAGTTCTTC.

The gene calls are TRBV5-4 and TRBJ2-3, with 8 bases identical to TRBD2. The junction had 4 bases not matched to a gene; V was cut back by 1 base and J by 3 bases. Looked up from germline, CDR1 is SGHNT and CDR2 is YYREEE (reference sequence). CDR3 length: 15 amino acids. This chain's CDR3 is CASSLTPSGTDTQYF. CDR3 coding DNA: TGTGCCAGCAGCTTGACGCCTAGCGGGACAGATACGCAGTATTTT.

As concerns this clone: As the CDR3 is not closed by the conserved phenylalanine or tryptophan, this likely results from a read error. The limits of the CDR3 on the DNA are not certain, so only TCRdb's listed CDR3 is given. The rearrangement links TRBV6-6 to TRBJ1-1; the table assigns TRBD1, which was not confirmed against the DNA. Per germline, CDR1 MNHNY and CDR2 SVGAGI (reference sequence). Including both end residues, the CDR3 is 11 amino acids long. The CDR3 spells CASSLRQGFKI.

The chain couples TRBV7-9 to TRBJ2-5; a possible D gene is TRBD1 (6 bases). Germline-derived CDR1 and CDR2 are SEHNR and FQNEAQ (reference sequence). V dropped 1 base and J dropped 2 bases, with 14 bases sitting between them. The CDR3 has 16 amino acids. DNA of the CDR3: TGTGCCAGCAGCTTAGGCAACAGGGTACTTCAAGAGACCCAGTACTTC. Translated, it gives CASSLGNRVLQETQYF.

The chain carries TRBV18 and TRBJ1-6, with TRBD1 matching 8 bases. The CDR3 is 15 residues long. Germline CDR1 KGHSH, CDR2 LQKENI. V lost 5 bases to trimming and J lost 6 bases; unmatched junction nucleotides: 6. CDR3 DNA sequence: TGTGCCAGCTCAGTAGCCGGACAGGGTAATTCACCCCTCCACTTT. It translates to CASSVAGQGNSPLHF.

The chain combines TRBV9 with TRBJ2-1; 14 nucleotides agree with TRBD2. Germline-derived CDR1 and CDR2 are SGDLS and YYNGEE. The CDR3 has 15 residues. Losses at the gene ends were 3 bases for V and 9 bases for J; bases not matched to a gene: 5. The CDR3 bases are TGTGCCAGCAGCGACCGACTAGCGGGGGGGGGTGAGCAGTTCTTC. Translated: CASSDRLAGGGEQFF.

This rearrangement joins TRBV13 to TRBJ2-5; D ambiguous. The V gene lost 0 bases and the J gene lost 2 bases, with 7 bases spanning the gap. The CDR3 length is 14 residues. Per the germline V gene, CDR1 is PRHDT and CDR2 is FYEKMQ (reference sequence). The CDR3 region is CASSLGSLQETQYF. CDR3 DNA sequence: TGTGCCAGCAGCTTAGGATCACTTCAAGAGACCCAGTACTTC.

This clone is medium-sized in the sample. V is TRBV7-8 and J is TRBJ1-5; the D is unclear. CDR3 length: 13 amino acids. Germline loops: CDR1 SGHVS, CDR2 FQNEAQ. The V end was cut by 0 bases, the J end by 5 bases, with 5 bases between. CDR3 bases: TGTGCCAGCAGCTTAGCGGAGGATCAGCCCCAGCATTTT. Protein sequence: CASSLAEDQPQHF.

This chain joins TRBV6-6 and TRBJ2-1, with TRBD2 matching over 11 bases. CDR1 is MNHNY, CDR2 SVGAGI, per germline (reference sequence). This CDR3 region has 15 residues. The V and J ends lost 5 bases and 5 bases, in that order; junction bases with no gene match: 5. The CDR3 DNA reads as TGTGCCAGCAGTACACTAGCGGGGGTGGACAATGAGCAGTTCTTC. The encoded protein is CASSTLAGVDNEQFF.

V and J are TRBV4-1 and TRBJ2-7; D is uncertain. The V gene lost 4 bases and the J gene lost 2 bases, with 12 bases spanning the gap. This CDR3 spans 14 amino acids. Per the germline V gene, CDR1 is MGHRA and CDR2 is YSYEKL. CDR3 sequence reads: CASSRSAGTYEQYF. The CDR3 coding sequence is TGCGCCAGCAGCCGCTCCGCAGGAACCTACGAGCAGTACTTC.

V is TRBV5-6 and J is TRBJ1-1, with D tentatively TRBD1 (5 bases). Germline CDR1 is SGHDT and CDR2 is YYEEEE. The CDR3 contains 14 residues. The ends were cut back, 4 bases at V and 4 bases at J, with 14 bases in the middle. In nucleotides, the CDR3 is TGTGCCAGCAGCACGAACCCCGGGGGCACTGAAGCTTTCTTT. Its translation: CASSTNPGGTEAFF. Using reference TRBV5-6 and TRBJ1-1 for the parts outside the CDR3, the full variable domain is DAGVTQSPTHLIKTRGQQVTLRCSPKSGHDTVSWYQQALGQGPQFIFQYYEEEERQRGNFPDRFSGHQFPNYSSELNVNALLLGDSALYLCASSTNPGGTEAFFGQGTRLTVV.

Of note for this clone: Other DNA sequences from this sample encode an identical CDR3 as well. The chain uses TRBV19 and TRBJ2-1; 8 positions agree with TRBD2. The CDR3 runs to 15 residues. J was trimmed by 3 bases and V by 3 bases; bases with no gene match: 4. The germline CDR1 and CDR2 sequences are LNHDA and SQIVND (reference sequence). The CDR3 nucleotides read TGTGCCAGTAGTATCGGACTAGCAGACTACAATGAGCAGTTCTTC. This translates into CASSIGLADYNEQFF.

The V call is TRBV25-1, the J call TRBJ2-5, with 7 bases fitting TRBD2. The V gene's germline CDR1 is MGHDK and CDR2 SYGVNS. The V gene end was trimmed by 5 bases and the J gene end by 4 bases; junction bases not matched to a gene: 7. This CDR3 has 14 amino acids. The CDR3 DNA reads as TGTGCCAGCAGTTACGCGGGGGTGCGAGAGACCCAGTACTTC. It yields the protein CASSYAGVRETQYF.

In regard to this clone: This same CDR3 is encoded by further DNA sequences in the sample. The gene calls are TRBV6-5 and TRBJ1-2; D gene ambiguous. Germline values: CDR1 MNHEY, CDR2 SVGAGI. This CDR3 is built from 12 residues. V gave up 5 bases and J gave up 3 bases, with 7 bases separating them. CDR3 sequence: CASSPGDYGYTF. As DNA, the CDR3 is TGTGCCAGCAGTCCCGGGGACTATGGCTACACCTTC.

The genes are TRBV7-9 and TRBJ1-3; no clear D gene. This CDR3 region has 17 residues. CDR1 SEHNR and CDR2 FQNEAQ come from the germline V gene (reference sequence). V lost 2 bases and J lost 0, with 14 bases in between. The CDR3 DNA sequence: TGTGCCAGCAGCTTATGGGCCACCCAACACTCTGGAAACACCATATATTTT. It yields the protein CASSLWATQHSGNTIYF.

The chain recombines TRBV7-9 with TRBJ2-5; a possible D gene is TRBD2 (7 bases). The CDR3 is made up of 15 amino acids. Germline V gene sequence: CDR1 SEHNR, CDR2 FQNEAQ (reference sequence). V was pared by 3 bases and J by 2 bases, with 13 bases between. CDR3 in DNA: TGTGCCAGCAGCTTGGGGGGGGCAGGGCAAGAGACCCAGTACTTC. Translated, it gives CASSLGGAGQETQYF.

This clone was found once. The genes are TRBV6-5 and TRBJ2-7; no reliable D call. The V end was cut by 7 bases, the J end by 3 bases, with 16 bases between. The germline CDR1 and CDR2 sequences are MNHEY and SVGAGI. This CDR3 is built from 14 residues. CDR3: CASTLRPGLYEQYF. The CDR3 DNA follows: TGTGCCAGCACTCTAAGACCAGGCCTCTACGAGCAGTACTTC.